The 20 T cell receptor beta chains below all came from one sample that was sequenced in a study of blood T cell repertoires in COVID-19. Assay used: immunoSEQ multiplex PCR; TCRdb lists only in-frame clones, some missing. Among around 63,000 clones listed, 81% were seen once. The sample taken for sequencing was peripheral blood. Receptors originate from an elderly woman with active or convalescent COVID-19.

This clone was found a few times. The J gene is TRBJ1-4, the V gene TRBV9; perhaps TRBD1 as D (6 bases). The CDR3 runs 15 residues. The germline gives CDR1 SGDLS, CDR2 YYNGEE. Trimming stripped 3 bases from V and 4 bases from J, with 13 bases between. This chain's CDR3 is CASSATGTNNEKLFF. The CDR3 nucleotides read TGTGCCAGCAGCGCGACCGGGACAAATAATGAAAAACTGTTTTTT.

The DNA for the CDR3 is TGTGCCAGCAGCGAGGGACAGGGGGCGGTGGGACAGCCCCAGCATTTT. It specifies CASSEGQGAVGQPQHF. The J gene is TRBJ1-5, the V gene TRBV11-2; 12 nucleotides agree with TRBD1. V lost 5 bases and J lost 7; bases outside the gene matches: 9. Germline loops: CDR1 SGHAT, CDR2 FQNNGV. The CDR3 has 16 residues.

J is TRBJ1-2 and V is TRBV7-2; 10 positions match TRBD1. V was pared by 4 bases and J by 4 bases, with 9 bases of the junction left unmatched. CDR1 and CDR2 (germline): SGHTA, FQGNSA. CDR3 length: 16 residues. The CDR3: CASSSTGTGVIYGYTF. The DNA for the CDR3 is TGTGCCAGCAGCTCAACCGGGACAGGGGTTATCTATGGCTACACCTTC.

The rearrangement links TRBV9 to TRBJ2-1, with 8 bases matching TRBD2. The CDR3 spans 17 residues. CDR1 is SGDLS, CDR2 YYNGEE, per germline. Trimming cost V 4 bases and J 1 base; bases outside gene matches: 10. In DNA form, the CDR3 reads TGTGCCAGCAGCCGAAGCGGGGGCCTATTTTCCTACAATGAGCAGTTCTTC. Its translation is CASSRSGGLFSYNEQFF.

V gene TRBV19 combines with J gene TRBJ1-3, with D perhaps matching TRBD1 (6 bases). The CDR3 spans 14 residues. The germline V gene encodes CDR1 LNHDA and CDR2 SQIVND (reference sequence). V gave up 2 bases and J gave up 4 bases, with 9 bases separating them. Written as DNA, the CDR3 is TGTGCCAGTAGTATACAGGGGCCGGGAAACACCATATATTTT. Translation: CASSIQGPGNTIYF.

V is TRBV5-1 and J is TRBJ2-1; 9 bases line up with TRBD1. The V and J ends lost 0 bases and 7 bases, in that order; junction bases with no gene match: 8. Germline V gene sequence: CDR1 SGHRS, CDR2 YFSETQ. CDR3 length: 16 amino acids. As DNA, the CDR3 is TGCGCCAGCAGCTTGGGAACAGGGGGCGCGGGGAATGAGCAGTTCTTC. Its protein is CASSLGTGGAGNEQFF.

The CDR3 is CASSLVGGQSYEQYF. The CDR3 DNA reads as TGTGCCAGCAGCTTGGTCGGGGGACAGTCCTACGAGCAGTACTTC. The gene calls are TRBV5-6 and TRBJ2-7, with a tentative D call TRBD1 (7 bases). Trimming pared 0 bases from V and 1 base from J, leaving 11 bases between. Germline assignment: CDR1 SGHDT and CDR2 YYEEEE. The CDR3 consists of 15 residues.

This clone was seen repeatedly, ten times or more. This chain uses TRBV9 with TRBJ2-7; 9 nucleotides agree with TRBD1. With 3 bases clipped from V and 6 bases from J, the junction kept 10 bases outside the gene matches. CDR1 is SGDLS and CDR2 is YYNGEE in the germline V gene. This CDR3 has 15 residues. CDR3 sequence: CASSASTGQGSEQYF. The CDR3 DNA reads TGTGCCAGCAGCGCGTCGACGGGACAGGGTTCCGAGCAGTACTTC.

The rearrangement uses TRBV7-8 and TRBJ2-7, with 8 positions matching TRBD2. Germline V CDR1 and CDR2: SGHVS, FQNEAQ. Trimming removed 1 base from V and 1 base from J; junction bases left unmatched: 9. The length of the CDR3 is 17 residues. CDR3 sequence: CASSLVMRGGSSYEQYF. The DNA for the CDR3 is TGTGCCAGCAGCTTAGTAATGCGCGGGGGGAGTTCCTACGAGCAGTACTTC.

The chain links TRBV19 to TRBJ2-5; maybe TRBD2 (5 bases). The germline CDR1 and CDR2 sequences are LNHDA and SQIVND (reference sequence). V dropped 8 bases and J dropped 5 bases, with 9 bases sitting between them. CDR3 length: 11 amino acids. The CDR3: CASGPGETQYF. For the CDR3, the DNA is TGTGCCAGTGGCCCGGGGGAGACCCAGTACTTC.

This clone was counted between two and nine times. The CDR3, as DNA: TGTGCCAGCAGCTCGGGACTAGTTTTCTCCTACGAGCAGTACTTC. Translation gives CASSSGLVFSYEQYF. The J gene is TRBJ2-7, the V gene TRBV7-2; TRBD2 matches at 8 bases. CDR1 is SGHTA and CDR2 is FQGNSA in the germline V gene. Germline trimming cut 4 bases from V and 0 bases from J; bases unmatched to any gene: 5. The CDR3 loop spans 15 amino acids. Full variable domain (outside the CDR3, taken from reference TRBV7-2 and TRBJ2-7): GAGVSQSPSNKVTEKGKDVELRCDPISGHTALYWYRQSLGQGLEFLIYFQGNSAPDKSGLPSDRFSAERTGGSVSTLTIQRTQQEDSAVYLCASSSGLVFSYEQYFGPGTRLTVT.

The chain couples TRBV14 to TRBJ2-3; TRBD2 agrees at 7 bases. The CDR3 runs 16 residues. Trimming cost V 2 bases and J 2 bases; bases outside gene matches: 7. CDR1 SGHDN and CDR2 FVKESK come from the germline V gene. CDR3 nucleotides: TGTGCCAGCAGCCAATTAGGCGGGAGTCCCACAGATACGCAGTATTTT. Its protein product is CASSQLGGSPTDTQYF.

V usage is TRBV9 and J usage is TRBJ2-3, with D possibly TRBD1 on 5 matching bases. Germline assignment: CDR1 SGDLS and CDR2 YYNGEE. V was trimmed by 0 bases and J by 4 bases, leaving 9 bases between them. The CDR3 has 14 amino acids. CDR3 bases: TGTGCCAGCAGCGTAGAAGGGGCCTCAGATACGCAGTATTTT. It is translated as CASSVEGASDTQYF.

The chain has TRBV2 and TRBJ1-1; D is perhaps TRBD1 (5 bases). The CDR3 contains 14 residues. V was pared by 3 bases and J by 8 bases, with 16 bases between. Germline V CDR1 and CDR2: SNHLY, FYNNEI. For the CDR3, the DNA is TGTGCCAGCAGTGATGGTTTCGGGGGGATAGAAGCTTTCTTT. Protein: CASSDGFGGIEAFF.

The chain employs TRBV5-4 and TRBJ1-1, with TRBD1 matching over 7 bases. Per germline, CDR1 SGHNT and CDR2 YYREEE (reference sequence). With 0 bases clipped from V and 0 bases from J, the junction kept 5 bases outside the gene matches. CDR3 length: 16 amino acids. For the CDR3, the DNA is TGTGCCAGCAGCTTGGGGACAGGATACATGAACACTGAAGCTTTCTTT. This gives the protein CASSLGTGYMNTEAFF.

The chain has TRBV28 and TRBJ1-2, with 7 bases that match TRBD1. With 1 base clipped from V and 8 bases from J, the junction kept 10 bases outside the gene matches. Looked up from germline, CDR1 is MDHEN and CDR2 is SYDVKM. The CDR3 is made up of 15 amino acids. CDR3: CASSLYLRTGSGYTF. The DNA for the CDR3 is TGTGCCAGCAGTTTATACCTTAGGACAGGTTCCGGCTACACCTTC.

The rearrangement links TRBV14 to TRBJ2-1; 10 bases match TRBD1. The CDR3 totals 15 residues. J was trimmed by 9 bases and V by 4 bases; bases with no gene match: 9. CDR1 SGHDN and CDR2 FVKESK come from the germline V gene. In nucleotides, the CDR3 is TGTGCCAGCAGCCCACTTCCGGGACAGGGGTTTGAGCAGTTCTTC. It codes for CASSPLPGQGFEQFF.

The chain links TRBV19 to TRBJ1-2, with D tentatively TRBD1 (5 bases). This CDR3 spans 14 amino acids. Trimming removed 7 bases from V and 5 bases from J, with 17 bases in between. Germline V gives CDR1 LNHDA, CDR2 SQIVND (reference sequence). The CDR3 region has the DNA TGTGCCAGTACCAGGGCCCAAATAAATTATGGCTACACCTTC. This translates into CASTRAQINYGYTF.

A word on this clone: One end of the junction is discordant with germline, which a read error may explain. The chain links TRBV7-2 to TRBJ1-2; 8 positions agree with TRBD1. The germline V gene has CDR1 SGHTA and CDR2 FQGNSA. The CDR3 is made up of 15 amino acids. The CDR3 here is CASSLEQGAKYGYTF. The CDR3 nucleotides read TGTGCCAGCAGCTTAGAGCAGGGGGCTAAATATGGCTACACCTTC.

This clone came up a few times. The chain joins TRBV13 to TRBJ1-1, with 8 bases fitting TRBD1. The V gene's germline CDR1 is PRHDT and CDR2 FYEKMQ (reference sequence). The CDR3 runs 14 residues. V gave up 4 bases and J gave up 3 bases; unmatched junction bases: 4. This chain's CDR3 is CASSYNRGDTEAFF. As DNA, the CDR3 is TGTGCCAGCAGCTACAACAGGGGGGACACTGAAGCTTTCTTT.